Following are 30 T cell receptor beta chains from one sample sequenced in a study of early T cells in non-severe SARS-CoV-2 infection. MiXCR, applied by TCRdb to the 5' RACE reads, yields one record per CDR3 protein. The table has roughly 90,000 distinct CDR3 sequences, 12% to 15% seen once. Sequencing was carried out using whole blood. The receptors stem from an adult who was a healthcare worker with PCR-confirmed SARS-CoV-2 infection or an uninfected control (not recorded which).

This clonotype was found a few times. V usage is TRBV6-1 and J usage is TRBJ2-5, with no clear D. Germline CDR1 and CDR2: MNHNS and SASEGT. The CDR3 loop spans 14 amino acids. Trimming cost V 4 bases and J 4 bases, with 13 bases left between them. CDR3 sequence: CASSVLGFSETQYF. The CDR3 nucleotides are TGTGCCAGCAGTGTCTTGGGGTTCTCAGAGACCCAGTACTTC.

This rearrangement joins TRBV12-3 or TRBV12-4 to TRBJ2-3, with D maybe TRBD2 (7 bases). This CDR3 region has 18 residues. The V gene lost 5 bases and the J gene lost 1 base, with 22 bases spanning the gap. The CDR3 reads CASSPNTIWRGRTDTQYF. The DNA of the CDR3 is TGTGCCAGCAGTCCCAACACGATCTGGCGGGGGCGCACAGATACGCAGTATTTT.

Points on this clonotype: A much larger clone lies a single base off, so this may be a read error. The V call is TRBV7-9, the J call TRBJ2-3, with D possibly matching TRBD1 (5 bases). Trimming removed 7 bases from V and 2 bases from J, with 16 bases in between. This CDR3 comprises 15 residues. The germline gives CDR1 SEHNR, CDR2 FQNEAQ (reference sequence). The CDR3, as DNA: TGTGCCAGCAACCTGAACAGGACGCACACAGATACGCAGTATTTT. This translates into CASNLNRTHTDTQYF. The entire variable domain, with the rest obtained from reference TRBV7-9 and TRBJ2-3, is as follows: DTGVSQNPRHKITKRGQNVTFRCDPISEHNRLYWYRQTLGQGPEFLTYFQNEAQLEKSRLLSDRFSAERPKGSFSTLEIQRTEQGDSAMYLCASNLNRTHTDTQYFGPGTRLTVL.

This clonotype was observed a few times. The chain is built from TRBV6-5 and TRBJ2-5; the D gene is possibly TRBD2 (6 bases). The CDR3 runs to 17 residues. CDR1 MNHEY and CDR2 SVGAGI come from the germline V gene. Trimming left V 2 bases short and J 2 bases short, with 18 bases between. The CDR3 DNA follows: TGTGCCAGCAGTTACGACCGGCCGGGGAGCGGGCAAGAGACCCAGTACTTC. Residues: CASSYDRPGSGQETQYF.

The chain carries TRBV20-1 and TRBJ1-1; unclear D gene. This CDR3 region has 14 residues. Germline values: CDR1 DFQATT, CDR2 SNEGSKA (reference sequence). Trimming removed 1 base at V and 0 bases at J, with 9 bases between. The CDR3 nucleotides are TGCAGTGCTAGAGCTGGACTTCTGAACACTGAAGCTTTCTTT. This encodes CSARAGLLNTEAFF.

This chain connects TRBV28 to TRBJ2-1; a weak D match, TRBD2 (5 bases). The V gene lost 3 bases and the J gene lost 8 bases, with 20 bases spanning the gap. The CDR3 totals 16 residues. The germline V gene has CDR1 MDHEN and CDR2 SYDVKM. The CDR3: CASSFSPGYPTDEQFF. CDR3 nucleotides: TGTGCCAGCAGTTTTTCCCCGGGGTACCCCACCGATGAGCAGTTCTTC.

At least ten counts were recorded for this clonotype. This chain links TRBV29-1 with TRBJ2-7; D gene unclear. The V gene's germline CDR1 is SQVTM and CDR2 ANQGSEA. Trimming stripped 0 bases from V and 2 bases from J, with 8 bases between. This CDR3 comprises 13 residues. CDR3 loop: CSVEEPGTYEQYF. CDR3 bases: TGCAGCGTTGAAGAACCAGGAACCTACGAGCAGTACTTC.

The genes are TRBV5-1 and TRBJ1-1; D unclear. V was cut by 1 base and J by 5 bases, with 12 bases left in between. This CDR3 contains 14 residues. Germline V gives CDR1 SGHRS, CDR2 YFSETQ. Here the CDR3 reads CASSLFERWTEAFF. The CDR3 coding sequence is TGCGCCAGCAGCTTGTTCGAGCGGTGGACTGAAGCTTTCTTT.

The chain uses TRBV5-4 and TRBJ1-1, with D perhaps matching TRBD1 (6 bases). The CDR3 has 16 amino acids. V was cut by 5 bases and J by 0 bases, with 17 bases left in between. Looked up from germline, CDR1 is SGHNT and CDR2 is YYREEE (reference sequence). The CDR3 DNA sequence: TGTGCCAGCAGACCAGGCCTGGGGGCCCTGAACACTGAAGCTTTCTTT. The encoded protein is CASRPGLGALNTEAFF.

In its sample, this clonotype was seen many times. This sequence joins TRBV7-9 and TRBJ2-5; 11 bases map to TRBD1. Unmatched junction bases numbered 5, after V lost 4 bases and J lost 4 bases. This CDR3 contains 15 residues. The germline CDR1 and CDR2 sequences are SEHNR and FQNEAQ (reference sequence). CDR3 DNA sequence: TGTGCCAGCAGCTCCGGACAGGGGGCAGGAGAGACCCAGTACTTC. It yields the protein CASSSGQGAGETQYF.

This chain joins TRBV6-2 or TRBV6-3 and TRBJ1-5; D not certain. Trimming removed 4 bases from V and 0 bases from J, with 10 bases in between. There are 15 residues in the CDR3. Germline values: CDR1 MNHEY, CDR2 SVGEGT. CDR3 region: CASSFDPYSNQPQHF. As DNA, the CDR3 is TGTGCCAGCAGTTTCGACCCTTATAGCAATCAGCCCCAGCATTTT.

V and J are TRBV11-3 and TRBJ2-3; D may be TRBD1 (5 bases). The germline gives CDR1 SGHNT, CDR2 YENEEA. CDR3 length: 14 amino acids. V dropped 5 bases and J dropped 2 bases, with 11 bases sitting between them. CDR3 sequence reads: CASSPGHSTDTQYF. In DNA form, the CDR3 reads TGTGCCAGCAGCCCAGGACATTCCACAGATACGCAGTATTTT.

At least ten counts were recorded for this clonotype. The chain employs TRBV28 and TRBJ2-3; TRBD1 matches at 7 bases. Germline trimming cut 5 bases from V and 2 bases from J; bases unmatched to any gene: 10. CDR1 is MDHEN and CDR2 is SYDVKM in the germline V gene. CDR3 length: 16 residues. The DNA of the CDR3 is TGTGCCAGCAGTGCCCCGACAGGGTCATACACAGATACGCAGTATTTT. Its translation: CASSAPTGSYTDTQYF.

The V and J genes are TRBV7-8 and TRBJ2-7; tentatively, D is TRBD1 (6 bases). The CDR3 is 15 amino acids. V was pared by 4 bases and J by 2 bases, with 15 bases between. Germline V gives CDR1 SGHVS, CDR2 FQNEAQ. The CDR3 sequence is CASSSQQGPTYEQYF. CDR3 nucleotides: TGTGCCAGCAGCTCCCAACAGGGCCCGACCTACGAGCAGTACTTC.

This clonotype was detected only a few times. The CDR3 nucleotides read TGTGCCAGCAGTGAGAGCTCCTACGAGCAGTACTTC. This encodes CASSESSYEQYF. This chain joins TRBV28 and TRBJ2-7; D is uncertain. Germline-derived CDR1 and CDR2 are MDHEN and SYDVKM. The V gene lost 5 bases and the J gene lost 0 bases, with 5 bases spanning the gap. This CDR3 has 12 residues.

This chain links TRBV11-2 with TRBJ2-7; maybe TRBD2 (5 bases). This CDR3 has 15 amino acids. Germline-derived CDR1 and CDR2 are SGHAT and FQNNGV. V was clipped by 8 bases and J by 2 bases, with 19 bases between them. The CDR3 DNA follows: TGTGCCAGCCAAACCCTCCGAGGGCGCCCCTACGAGCAGTACTTC. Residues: CASQTLRGRPYEQYF.

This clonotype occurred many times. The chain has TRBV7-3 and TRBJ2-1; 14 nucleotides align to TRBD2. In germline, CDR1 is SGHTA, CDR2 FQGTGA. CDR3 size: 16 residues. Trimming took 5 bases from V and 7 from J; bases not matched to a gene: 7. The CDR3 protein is CASSIRLAGGLNEQFF. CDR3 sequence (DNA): TGTGCCAGCAGCATACGACTAGCGGGGGGGCTAAATGAGCAGTTCTTC. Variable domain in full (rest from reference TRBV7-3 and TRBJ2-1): GAGVSQTPSNKVTEKGKYVELRCDPISGHTALYWYRQSLGQGPEFLIYFQGTGAADDSGLPNDRFFAVRPEGSVSTLKIQRTERGDSAVYLCASSIRLAGGLNEQFFGPGTRLTVL.

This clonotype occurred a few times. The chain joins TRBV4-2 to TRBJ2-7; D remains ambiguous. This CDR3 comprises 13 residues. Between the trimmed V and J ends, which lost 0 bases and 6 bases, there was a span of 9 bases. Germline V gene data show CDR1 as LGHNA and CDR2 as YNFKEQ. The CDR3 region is CASSQEGRLEQYF. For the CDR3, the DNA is TGTGCCAGCAGCCAAGAGGGCAGGCTCGAGCAGTACTTC.

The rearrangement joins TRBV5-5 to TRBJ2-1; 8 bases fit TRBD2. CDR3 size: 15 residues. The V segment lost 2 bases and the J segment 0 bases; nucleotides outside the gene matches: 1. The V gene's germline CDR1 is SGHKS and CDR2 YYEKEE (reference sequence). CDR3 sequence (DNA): TGTGCCAGCAGCTTTAGCGGGGCCTCCTACAATGAGCAGTTCTTC. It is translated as CASSFSGASYNEQFF.

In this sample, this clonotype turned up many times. CDR3 sequence (DNA): TGTGCCAGCAGTCTCGGGACACCTCATAACGGGCAGTACTTC. Translation: CASSLGTPHNGQYF. V gene TRBV27 combines with J gene TRBJ2-7, with a possible D match to TRBD1 (6 bases). V was cut by 5 bases and J by 9 bases, with 20 bases left in between. Germline CDR1 is MNHEY and CDR2 is SMNVEV (reference sequence). The length of the CDR3 is 14 residues.

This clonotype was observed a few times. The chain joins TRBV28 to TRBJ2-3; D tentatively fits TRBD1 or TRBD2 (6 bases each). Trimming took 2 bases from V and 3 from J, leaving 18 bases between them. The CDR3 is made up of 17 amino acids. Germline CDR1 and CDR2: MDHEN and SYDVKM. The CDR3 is CASSLHHPGATTDTQYF. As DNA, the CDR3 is TGTGCCAGCAGTTTACATCATCCGGGGGCCACGACAGATACGCAGTATTTT.

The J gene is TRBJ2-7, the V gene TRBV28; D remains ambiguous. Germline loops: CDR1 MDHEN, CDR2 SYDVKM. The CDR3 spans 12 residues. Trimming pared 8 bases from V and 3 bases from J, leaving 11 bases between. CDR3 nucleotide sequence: TGTGCCAGCGGTCTGTTGAGCTACGAGCAGTACTTC. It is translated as CASGLLSYEQYF.

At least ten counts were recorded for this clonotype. This CDR3 is CASSQDGTLFPRQFF. The DNA for the CDR3 is TGCGCCAGCAGCCAAGACGGGACCCTTTTCCCAAGGCAGTTCTTC. V usage is TRBV4-3 and J usage is TRBJ2-1; D may correspond to TRBD1 or TRBD2 (5 bases each). Trimming took 0 bases from V and 12 from J, leaving 18 bases between them. CDR3 length equals 15 residues. Germline assignment: CDR1 LGHNA and CDR2 YSLEER.

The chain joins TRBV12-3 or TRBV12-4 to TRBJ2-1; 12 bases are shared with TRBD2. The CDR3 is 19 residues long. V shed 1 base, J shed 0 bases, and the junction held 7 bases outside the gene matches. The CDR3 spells CASSLELGLAGSSYNEQFF. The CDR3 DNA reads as TGTGCCAGCAGTTTAGAGTTAGGACTAGCGGGGAGCTCCTACAATGAGCAGTTCTTC.

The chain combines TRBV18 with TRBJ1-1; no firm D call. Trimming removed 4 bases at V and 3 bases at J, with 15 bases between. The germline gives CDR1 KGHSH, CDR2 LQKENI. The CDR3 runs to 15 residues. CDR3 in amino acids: CASSLSSGGDTEAFF. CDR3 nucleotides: TGTGCCAGCTCACTATCGAGCGGCGGGGACACTGAAGCTTTCTTT.

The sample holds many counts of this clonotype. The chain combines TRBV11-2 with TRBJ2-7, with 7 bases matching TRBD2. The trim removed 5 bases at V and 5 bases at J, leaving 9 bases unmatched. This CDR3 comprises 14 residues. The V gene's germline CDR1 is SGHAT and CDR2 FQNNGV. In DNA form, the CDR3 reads TGTGCCAGCAGCCCAGCGGGGCCTTTGGACGAGCAGTACTTC. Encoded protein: CASSPAGPLDEQYF. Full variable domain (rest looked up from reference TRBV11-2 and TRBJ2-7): EAGVAQSPRYKIIEKRQSVAFWCNPISGHATLYWYQQILGQGPKLLIQFQNNGVVDDSQLPKDRFSAERLKGVDSTLKIQPAKLEDSAVYLCASSPAGPLDEQYFGPGTRLTVT.

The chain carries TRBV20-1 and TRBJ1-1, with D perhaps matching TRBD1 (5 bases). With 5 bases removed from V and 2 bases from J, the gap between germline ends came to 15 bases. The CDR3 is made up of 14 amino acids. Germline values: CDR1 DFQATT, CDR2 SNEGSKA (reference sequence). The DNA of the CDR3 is TGCAGTGCTGTCTCTGGGGACGGTAACACTGAAGCTTTCTTT. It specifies CSAVSGDGNTEAFF.

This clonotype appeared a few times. The CDR3 is CASSRDTYEQYF. CDR3 nucleotide sequence: TGTGCCAGCAGCCGGGACACTTACGAGCAGTACTTC. The chain uses TRBV11-2 and TRBJ2-7; a weak D match, TRBD1 (6 bases). Germline V gives CDR1 SGHAT, CDR2 FQNNGV. This CDR3 has 12 amino acids. Between the trimmed V and J ends, which lost 5 bases and 4 bases, there was a span of 9 bases. The full variable domain, completed using reference TRBV11-2 and TRBJ2-7, is EAGVAQSPRYKIIEKRQSVAFWCNPISGHATLYWYQQILGQGPKLLIQFQNNGVVDDSQLPKDRFSAERLKGVDSTLKIQPAKLEDSAVYLCASSRDTYEQYFGPGTRLTVT.

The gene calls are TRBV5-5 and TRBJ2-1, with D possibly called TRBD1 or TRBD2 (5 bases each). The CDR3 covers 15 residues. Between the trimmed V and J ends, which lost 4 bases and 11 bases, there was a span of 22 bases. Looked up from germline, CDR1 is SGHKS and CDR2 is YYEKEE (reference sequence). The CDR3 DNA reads TGTGCCAGCAGCGGGACCGGGACCATTCACAGAAAGCAGTTCTTC. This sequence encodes CASSGTGTIHRKQFF.

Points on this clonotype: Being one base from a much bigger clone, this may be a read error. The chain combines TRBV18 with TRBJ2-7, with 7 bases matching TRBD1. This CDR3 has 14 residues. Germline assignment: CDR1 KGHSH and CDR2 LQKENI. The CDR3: CASFGQESSYEKYF. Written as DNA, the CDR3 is TGTGCCAGTTTCGGACAGGAGAGCTCCTACGAGAAGTACTTC.